This T cell receptor (beta chain) was obtained from a study of T cell repertoires in cytomegalovirus infection. About the study: From public TCR beta signatures came an indication of both CMV infection and matching HLA type. Study-level points and caveats: In two of eight donors, the top clonotype was HLA-C-restricted CMV-specific. Cumulative public TCR beta family frequency identified carriers of CMV plus the relevant HLA.

TCRdb re-called the reads with MiXCR, one entry per CDR3 protein. The sample contains more than 500,000 distinct CDR3 sequences, 16% of which appear only once. V shed 5 bases and J 0 bases; nucleotides not matched to a gene: 5. The CDR3 extends over 16 amino acids. CDR1 and CDR2 from the germline V gene are KGHSH and LQKENI. With regard to this clonotype: Antigen unknown.

This chain joins TRBV18 and TRBJ1-5; TRBD1 agrees at 9 bases. This receptor was obtained from a human donor in good health (CMV status not recorded). Some clones in this sample may be carry-over from other donors' samples. Specimen: CD8+ T cells from PBMCs. For the CDR3, the DNA is TGTGCCAGCTCATCGGACAGGGGAGATAGCAATCAGCCCCAGCATTTT. This codes for CASSSDRGDSNQPQHF. Variable domain in full (rest from reference TRBV18 and TRBJ1-5): NAGVMQNPRHLVRRRGQEARLRCSPMKGHSHVYWYRQLPEEGLKFMVYLQKENIIDESGMPKERFSAEFPKEGPSILRIQQVVRGDSAAYFCASSSDRGDSNQPQHFGDGTRLSIL.